This T cell receptor (beta chain) was sequenced during a study of blood T cell repertoires in COVID-19. On the study more broadly: The United States, Italy and Spain were the sources of the acute and convalescent COVID-19 samples. PBMCs, B-cell-depleted T cells, or T cells were the source of the cDNA or gDNA that made up the material.

Germline-derived CDR1 and CDR2 are SGHTA and FQGTGA. J gave up 3 bases and V 1 base, and 9 bases lay outside the gene matches. The CDR3 consists of 17 residues. Original handling: The assay estimated nucleated cells by amplifying reference gene primers. The method was immunoSEQ multiplex PCR; TCRdb's version includes in-frame clones alone and lacks a portion of them. V, J and clone size are those of that table, while D and trimming were read from the DNA. This table has 160,000 or so clones, about 81% appearing once. The receptor was derived from a human donor in a cohort sampled during active COVID-19. The rearrangement uses TRBV7-3 and TRBJ2-1; 7 nucleotides agree with TRBD2. Sample: peripheral blood. The CDR3: CASSLNPPSGRYNEQFF. Here the CDR3 DNA reads TGTGCCAGCAGCTTAAATCCTCCTAGCGGCCGCTACAATGAGCAGTTCTTC.